One TCR beta chain is described in this entry. There are 15 residues in the CDR3. J lost 2 bases, V lost 3 bases, and 3 bases had no gene match. Germline V gene data show CDR1 as SGDLS and CDR2 as YYNGEE. These data originate in a study of early stage breast cancer tumors. Study as a whole: ER+/PR+/HER2- status applied to about 70% of the 16 invasive breast tumors.

The table came from immunoSEQ multiplex PCR; TCRdb's copy has only in-frame clones and leaves some out. Here the sample spans about 36,000 clones, 74% being singletons. Input material: blood. The source is a person aged 55 to 75 with breast cancer. The genes are TRBV9 and TRBJ2-3; 10 nucleotides match TRBD1. CDR3: CASSEGQGITDTQYF. The CDR3 DNA sequence: TGTGCCAGCAGCGAGGGACAGGGGATCACAGATACGCAGTATTTT.